A single sample gave rise to the 18 T cell receptor beta chains below, sequenced in a study of blood T cell repertoires in COVID-19. This table comes from immunoSEQ multiplex PCR, and its TCRdb copy is limited to in-frame clones, with some not included. The table lists 250,000 to 400,000 clones, roughly 85% of them singletons. Sequencing was done on a sample of PBMCs or T cells enriched from blood (not recorded which). The receptors were gathered from a woman younger than 45 who had been exposed to COVID-19.

This clone was counted a few times. This chain connects TRBV5-1 to TRBJ2-1; D is perhaps TRBD1 (5 bases). Germline V gives CDR1 SGHRS, CDR2 YFSETQ. Trimming cost V 2 bases and J 5 bases, with 11 bases left between them. The CDR3 totals 14 residues. The CDR3 sequence is CASSFGSRDNEQFF. The CDR3 bases are TGCGCCAGCAGCTTTGGTTCCAGGGACAATGAGCAGTTCTTC.

This chain uses TRBV7-9 with TRBJ2-1; 7 bases line up with TRBD1. Per the germline V gene, CDR1 is SEHNR and CDR2 is FQNEAQ (reference sequence). Trimming at V came to 5 bases and at J to 8 bases, leaving 9 bases not matched to a gene. The CDR3 length is 14 residues. The CDR3 region has the DNA TGTGCCAGCAGCGCAACCTTAACAGGGGATGAGCAGTTCTTC. Its protein product is CASSATLTGDEQFF. The variable domain in full, with the rest retrieved from reference TRBV7-9 and TRBJ2-1, is DTGVSQNPRHKITKRGQNVTFRCDPISEHNRLYWYRQTLGQGPEFLTYFQNEAQLEKSRLLSDRFSAERPKGSFSTLEIQRTEQGDSAMYLCASSATLTGDEQFFGPGTRLTVL.

This rearrangement joins TRBV28 to TRBJ1-1; TRBD1 might be the D (6 bases). The CDR3 is 15 residues long. Germline V lookup: CDR1 MDHEN, CDR2 SYDVKM. V lost 2 bases and J 5 bases, leaving 15 bases between the germline ends. In DNA form, the CDR3 reads TGTGCCAGCAGTTTAGGGGATCAGGGGAGTACTGAAGCTTTCTTT. Its translation is CASSLGDQGSTEAFF.

This clone was seen only once. V and J are TRBV3-1 (or the pseudogene TRBV3-2) and TRBJ1-2; D remains ambiguous. The germline V and J ends were trimmed by 4 bases and 8 bases, with 17 bases remaining between them. The CDR3 runs to 14 residues. Germline values: CDR1 LGHDT, CDR2 YNNKEL (reference sequence). The CDR3 loop reads CASSRTGRDGGYTF. CDR3 DNA sequence: TGTGCCAGCAGCCGTACTGGACGGGATGGGGGCTACACCTTC.

This sequence joins TRBV12-3 or TRBV12-4 and TRBJ2-7, with 9 bases matching TRBD1. CDR3 size: 12 residues. V was pared by 5 bases and J by 13 bases, with 9 bases of the junction left unmatched. DNA for the CDR3: TGTGCCAGCAGTGCCCGGACAGGGGTACTATACTTC. This sequence encodes CASSARTGVLYF.

V usage is TRBV23-1 and J usage is TRBJ2-7, with 10 bases matching TRBD1. TRBV23-1 is an ORF for which the function is uncertain. Unmatched junction bases numbered 7, after V lost 3 bases and J lost 2 bases. The CDR3 length is 16 residues. CDR3 protein: CASSHSPGQGPYEQYF. CDR3 nucleotides: TGCGCCAGCAGTCACTCTCCGGGACAGGGGCCCTACGAGCAGTACTTC.

The chain uses TRBV27 and TRBJ2-3; TRBD1 might be the D (5 bases). CDR1 and CDR2 (germline): MNHEY, SMNVEV (reference sequence). This CDR3 has 16 amino acids. The V end lost 5 bases, the J end lost 4 bases, and 19 bases lay between the germline ends. This chain's CDR3 is CASSTPKKGFADTQYF. In DNA, the CDR3 is TGTGCCAGCAGTACCCCAAAGAAGGGGTTTGCAGATACGCAGTATTTT.

The chain employs TRBV19 and TRBJ2-7, with 9 bases aligning to TRBD1. V lost 5 bases to trimming and J lost 5 bases; unmatched junction nucleotides: 10. The CDR3 runs 15 residues. Looked up from germline, CDR1 is LNHDA and CDR2 is SQIVND (reference sequence). This CDR3 reads CASSVPRTGVHEQYF. The CDR3 bases are TGTGCCAGTAGTGTTCCTAGGACAGGGGTGCACGAGCAGTACTTC.

The V and J genes are TRBV19 and TRBJ1-4, with D perhaps matching TRBD1 (6 bases). The CDR3 loop spans 13 amino acids. Trimming pared 6 bases from V and 2 bases from J, leaving 7 bases between. Looked up from germline, CDR1 is LNHDA and CDR2 is SQIVND (reference sequence). The CDR3 region is CASRDRTNEKLFF. CDR3 nucleotide sequence: TGTGCCAGTAGAGACAGGACTAATGAAAAACTGTTTTTT.

V gene TRBV10-1 combines with J gene TRBJ1-1, with 8 bases identical to TRBD1. CDR1 and CDR2 (germline): WNHNN, SYGVQD (reference sequence). The CDR3 is made up of 13 amino acids. After removal of 3 bases from V and 4 bases from J, the junction contained 1 base not matched to a gene. The CDR3 region has the DNA TGCGCCAGCAGTGAAACAGGGGGCACTGAAGCTTTCTTT. This sequence encodes CASSETGGTEAFF.

The J gene is TRBJ2-1, the V gene TRBV7-6; 9 bases align to TRBD1. V trimming: 5 bases; J trimming: 4 bases; junction bases outside the gene matches: 12. CDR3 length: 17 amino acids. Germline CDR1 SGHVS, CDR2 FNYEAQ. DNA of the CDR3: TGTGCCAGCAGCGAATTAACCGGGACAGGGTCTTACAATGAGCAGTTCTTC. Amino acids: CASSELTGTGSYNEQFF.

V and J are TRBV5-1 and TRBJ2-7; TRBD1 agrees at 8 bases. V was clipped by 0 bases and J by 6 bases; unmatched bases: 8. The CDR3 extends over 15 amino acids. Looked up from germline, CDR1 is SGHRS and CDR2 is YFSETQ. The CDR3 region is CASSLASDRGIEQYF. The CDR3 DNA reads TGCGCCAGCAGCTTGGCCAGTGACAGGGGAATCGAGCAGTACTTC. The entire variable domain, with the rest obtained from reference TRBV5-1 and TRBJ2-7, is as follows: KAGVTQTPRYLIKTRGQQVTLSCSPISGHRSVSWYQQTPGQGLQFLFEYFSETQRNKGNFPGRFSGRQFSNSRSEMNVSTLELGDSALYLCASSLASDRGIEQYFGPGTRLTVT.

The V gene is TRBV13, the J gene TRBJ2-1; tentative D call: TRBD1 (6 bases). The germline gives CDR1 PRHDT, CDR2 FYEKMQ (reference sequence). CDR3 size: 14 residues. V gave up 3 bases and J gave up 9 bases, with 15 bases separating them. CDR3 bases: TGTGCCAGCAGCTTCTTGGGCGAGGGGGTTGAGCAGTTCTTC. Residues: CASSFLGEGVEQFF.

The chain couples TRBV10-2 to TRBJ2-1; 8 bases fit TRBD1. This CDR3 comprises 15 residues. The J segment lost 8 bases and the V segment lost 3 bases, leaving 9 bases of the junction unmatched. CDR1 and CDR2 from the germline V gene are WSHSY and SAAADI. CDR3 region: CASSDEQGVRDEQFF. In DNA, the CDR3 is TGCGCCAGCAGTGACGAACAGGGGGTAAGGGATGAGCAGTTCTTC.

This sequence joins TRBV4-3 and TRBJ2-3; TRBD2 matches 7 bases. The CDR3 length is 15 residues. J gave up 1 base and V 4 bases, and 5 bases lay outside the gene matches. CDR1 is LGHNA, CDR2 YSLEER, per germline. CDR3 region: CASSPPSGGTDTQYF. CDR3 nucleotide sequence: TGCGCCAGCAGCCCCCCTAGCGGTGGCACAGATACGCAGTATTTT.

The chain joins TRBV30 to TRBJ1-4; possibly TRBD1 for D (5 bases). CDR3 length equals 18 residues. From germline, CDR1 is GTSNPN and CDR2 SVGIG (reference sequence). V lost 2 bases, J lost 0 bases, and 19 bases lay in between. The CDR3 sequence: CAWSRSGGGHTTNEKLFF. The DNA for the CDR3 is TGTGCCTGGAGTCGGTCCGGGGGTGGACACACAACTAATGAAAAACTGTTTTTT.

The rearrangement uses TRBV2 and TRBJ2-2; maybe TRBD2 (6 bases). The V and J ends lost 3 bases and 6 bases respectively, with 17 bases between them. There are 16 residues in the CDR3. Germline values: CDR1 SNHLY, CDR2 FYNNEI. For the CDR3, the DNA is TGTGCCAGCAGTGACCGGGGGACTTCCCCATCCGGGGAGCTGTTTTTT. Its protein is CASSDRGTSPSGELFF.

The CDR3: CASSIGLAGGSTDTQYF. The CDR3, as DNA: TGTGCCAGTAGTATCGGACTAGCGGGGGGGAGCACAGATACGCAGTATTTT. The chain joins TRBV19 to TRBJ2-3; 15 bases line up with TRBD2. CDR1 is LNHDA, CDR2 SQIVND, per germline (reference sequence). Germline trimming cut 3 bases from V and 0 bases from J; bases unmatched to any gene: 1. The CDR3 extends over 17 amino acids.